The clone carrying this T cell receptor beta chain was counted only a few times. Its cognate antigen is unknown. MiXCR, run by TCRdb on the reads, gives a single entry per CDR3 protein. The sample includes over 150,000 distinct CDR3 sequences, over 13% of them seen just once. These data come from a study of T cell repertoires in cytomegalovirus infection. Study background: TCR beta signatures that were public indicated CMV infection and matching HLA type.

Study-level results: The ex vivo response was dominated by HLA-C-restricted CMV-specific TCR beta clonotypes. Summed frequency of public TCR beta families distinguished CMV carriers with the relevant HLA.

Germline lookup yields CDR1 MGHRA and CDR2 YSYEKL. V gave up 1 base and J gave up 2 bases, with 11 bases separating them. This CDR3 region has 16 residues. The sequenced material came from PBMCs. The chain is built from TRBV4-1 and TRBJ1-4; no firm D call. The source is a human donor in good health (CMV status not recorded). Some clones in this sample may be carry-over from other donors' samples. The CDR3 loop reads CASSQVMGQTNEKLFF. CDR3 DNA: TGCGCCAGCAGCCAAGTGATGGGTCAGACTAATGAAAAACTGTTTTTT.